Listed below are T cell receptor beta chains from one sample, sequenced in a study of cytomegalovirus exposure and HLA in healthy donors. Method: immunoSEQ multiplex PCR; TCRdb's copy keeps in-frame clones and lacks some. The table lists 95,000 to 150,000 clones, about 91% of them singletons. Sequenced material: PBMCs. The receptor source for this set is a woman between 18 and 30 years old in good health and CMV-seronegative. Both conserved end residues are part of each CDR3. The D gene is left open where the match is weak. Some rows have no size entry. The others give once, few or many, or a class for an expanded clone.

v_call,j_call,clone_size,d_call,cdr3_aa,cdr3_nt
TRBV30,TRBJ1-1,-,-,CAWSQGVRGSNTEAFF,TGTGCCTGGAGTCAGGGTGTCAGGGGCTCGAACACTGAAGCTTTCTTT
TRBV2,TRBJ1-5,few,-,CASTPVEENQPQHF,TGTGCCAGCACCCCCGTGGAGGAGAATCAGCCCCAGCATTTT
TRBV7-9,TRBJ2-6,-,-,CASSLKVTAGANVLTF,TGTGCCAGCAGCTTGAAAGTCACAGCTGGGGCCAACGTCCTGACTTTC
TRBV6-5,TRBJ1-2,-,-,CASSLYTRANYGYTF,TGTGCCAGCAGTCTTTATACCCGAGCTAACTATGGCTACACCTTC
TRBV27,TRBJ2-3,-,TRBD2,CASSLGLAGEDTQYF,TGTGCCAGCAGTTTGGGACTAGCGGGGGAAGATACGCAGTATTTT
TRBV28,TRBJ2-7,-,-,CASSRGGVAYEQYF,TGTGCCAGCAGTCGGGGTGGTGTGGCCTACGAGCAGTACTTC
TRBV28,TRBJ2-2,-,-,CASTGRSWGELFF,TGTGCCAGCACAGGGAGGTCCTGGGGGGAGCTGTTTTTT
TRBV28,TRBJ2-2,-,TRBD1,CASSLGQGAAGELFF,TGTGCCAGCAGTTTAGGACAGGGGGCCGCCGGGGAGCTGTTTTTT
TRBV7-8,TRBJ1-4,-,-,CASSLSRVNEKLFF,TGTGCCAGCAGCCTTAGCAGAGTGAATGAAAAACTGTTTTTT
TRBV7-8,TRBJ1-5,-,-,CASRPRGGRGNQPQHF,TGTGCCAGCAGGCCTCGGGGGGGGCGCGGCAATCAGCCCCAGCATTTT
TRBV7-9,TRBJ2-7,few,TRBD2,CASSLPTSGSHEQYF,TGTGCCAGCAGCTTACCAACTAGCGGGAGCCACGAGCAGTACTTC
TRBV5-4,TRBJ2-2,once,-,CASTYTGELFF,TGTGCCAGCACCTACACCGGGGAGCTGTTTTTT
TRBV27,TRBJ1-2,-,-,CASSSGRANYGYTF,TGTGCCAGCAGTTCAGGCCGAGCTAACTATGGCTACACCTTC
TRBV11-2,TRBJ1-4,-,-,CASSFGPGGASNEKLFF,TGTGCCAGCAGCTTCGGACCCGGGGGGGCCTCTAATGAAAAACTGTTTTTT
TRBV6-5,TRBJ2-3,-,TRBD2,CASSIAGVTDTQYF,TGTGCCAGCAGTATAGCGGGGGTCACAGATACGCAGTATTTT
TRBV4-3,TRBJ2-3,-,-,CASSQADFTDTQYF,TGCGCCAGCAGCCAAGCCGACTTCACAGATACGCAGTATTTT
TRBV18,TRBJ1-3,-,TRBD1,CASSSRARTGRNTIYF,TGTGCCAGCTCAAGCCGGGCGAGGACAGGCAGAAACACCATATATTTT
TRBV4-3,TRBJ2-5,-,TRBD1,CASSQGVTGRETQYF,TGCGCCAGCAGCCAAGGGGTGACAGGGAGAGAGACCCAGTACTTC
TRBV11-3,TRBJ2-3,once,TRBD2,CASSVLLAGAAPDTQYF,TGTGCCAGCAGCGTCCTACTAGCGGGAGCCGCCCCAGATACGCAGTATTTT
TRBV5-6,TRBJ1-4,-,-,CASSFMVENEKLFF,TGTGCCAGCAGCTTCATGGTGGAGAATGAAAAACTGTTTTTT
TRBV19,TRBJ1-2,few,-,CASSIDRGLDGYTF,TGTGCCAGTAGTATAGATCGGGGGTTGGACGGCTACACCTTC
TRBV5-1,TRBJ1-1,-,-,CASSLGFGGSTEAFF,TGCGCCAGCAGCTTGGGATTTGGGGGCTCCACTGAAGCTTTCTTT
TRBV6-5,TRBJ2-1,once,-,CASSYSISVFNEQFF,TGTGCCAGCAGTTACTCGATTAGCGTTTTCAATGAGCAGTTCTTC
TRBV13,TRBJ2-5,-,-,CASSLGSDRQETQYF,TGTGCCAGCAGCTTAGGGTCGGACAGACAAGAGACCCAGTACTTC
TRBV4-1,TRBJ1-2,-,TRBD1,CASSPDSPGTGGWNYGYTF,TGCGCCAGCAGCCCAGATTCCCCCGGGACAGGGGGCTGGAACTATGGCTACACCTTC
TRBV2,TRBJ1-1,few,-,CARRAPGGGAFF,TGTGCCAGGCGGGCCCCCGGGGGTGGAGCTTTCTTT
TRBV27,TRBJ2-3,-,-,CASSLWAGTDTQYF,TGTGCCAGCAGTTTATGGGCTGGCACAGATACGCAGTATTTT
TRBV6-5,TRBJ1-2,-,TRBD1,CASSLTGLYGYTF,TGTGCCAGCAGCTTGACAGGGCTCTATGGCTACACCTTC
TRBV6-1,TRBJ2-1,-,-,CASSEGSVIVEQFF,TGTGCCAGCAGTGAGGGGAGCGTGATTGTTGAGCAGTTCTTC
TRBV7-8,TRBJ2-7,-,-,CASNQPGGEQYF,TGTGCCAGCAATCAACCCGGGGGAGAGCAGTACTTC
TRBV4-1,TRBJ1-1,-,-,CASSQDPGSGTEAFF,TGCGCCAGCAGCCAAGACCCGGGGAGCGGCACTGAAGCTTTCTTT
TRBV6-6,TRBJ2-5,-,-,CASSYSGGFEETQYF,TGTGCCAGCAGTTACAGTGGGGGGTTCGAAGAGACCCAGTACTTC
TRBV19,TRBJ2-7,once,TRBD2,CASSMREGLEQYF,TGTGCCAGTAGTATGAGGGAGGGACTCGAGCAGTACTTC